The 23 T cell receptor beta chains listed next were all sequenced from one sample in a study of T cells in Graves' hyperthyroidism and ophthalmopathy. Using RNA transcripts as the source, TCR beta CDR3 regions were amplified. The HTBI set primed first-round TCR CDR3 RT-PCR. TCRdb re-analysed the multiplex PCR reads in MiXCR, keeping a single row per CDR3 protein. The table shows more than 550,000 distinct CDR3 sequences, with roughly a sixth occurring only once. The sample taken for sequencing was blood. These receptor sequences come from a man between 45 and 60 years old with Graves' hyperthyroidism.

The chain couples TRBV19 to TRBJ2-3; the match to TRBD2 covers 7 bases. The germline CDR1 and CDR2 sequences are LNHDA and SQIVND (reference sequence). The V segment lost 3 bases and the J segment 4 bases; nucleotides outside the gene matches: 7. The CDR3 has 15 amino acids. DNA for the CDR3: TGTGCCAGTAGTATCATAACTGCGGGAGCAGATACGCAGTATTTT. Translating gives CASSIITAGADTQYF. Supplemented by reference TRBV19 and TRBJ2-3, the full variable domain reads DGGITQSPKYLFRKEGQNVTLSCEQNLNHDAMYWYRQDPGQGLRLIYYSQIVNDFQKGDIAEGYSVSREKKESFPLTVTSAQKNPTAFYLCASSIITAGADTQYFGPGTRLTVL.

A word on this clonotype: This sequence may be a read error, since a much larger clone differs from it by one base. The CDR3 DNA is TGTGCCAGCAGTCCCCCAGGTCCCGCACCCCTCCACTTT. It yields the protein CASSPPGPAPLHF. V usage is TRBV27 and J usage is TRBJ1-6; D is uncertain. V was pared by 5 bases and J by 11 bases, with 13 bases between. The CDR3 runs 13 residues. Germline-derived CDR1 and CDR2 are MNHEY and SMNVEV (reference sequence).

In its sample, this clonotype was seen many times. The rearrangement joins TRBV15 to TRBJ2-3; 7 nucleotides match TRBD2. CDR3 length: 16 residues. Unmatched junction bases numbered 6, after V lost 0 bases and J lost 3 bases. In germline, CDR1 is LNHNV, CDR2 YYDKDF (reference sequence). In nucleotides, the CDR3 is TGTGCCACCAGCAGAGATTGGGGCGGGAGTACAGATACGCAGTATTTT. The encoded protein is CATSRDWGGSTDTQYF.

A few counts support this clonotype. The chain employs TRBV20-1 and TRBJ2-3, with TRBD2 identical over 9 bases. The V and J ends lost 0 bases and 0 bases, in that order; junction bases with no gene match: 4. Germline V CDR1 and CDR2: DFQATT, SNEGSKA (reference sequence). This CDR3 spans 16 amino acids. This CDR3 is CSARDFTSGSTDTQYF. The CDR3 DNA is TGCAGTGCTAGAGATTTTACTAGCGGGAGCACAGATACGCAGTATTTT.

This clonotype showed up many times. This rearrangement joins TRBV27 to TRBJ2-7; 8 bases agree with TRBD2. Per germline, CDR1 MNHEY and CDR2 SMNVEV (reference sequence). The CDR3 covers 16 residues. V shed 3 bases and J 3 bases; nucleotides not matched to a gene: 10. As DNA, the CDR3 is TGTGCCAGCAGTTTCTCCTCCGGGACTAGACACTACGAGCAGTACTTC. Its translation: CASSFSSGTRHYEQYF.

This clonotype was detected many times. The rearrangement links TRBV27 to TRBJ2-3, with D tentatively TRBD2 (6 bases). The CDR3 extends over 15 amino acids. Germline-derived CDR1 and CDR2 are MNHEY and SMNVEV (reference sequence). The V end was cut by 6 bases, the J end by 2 bases, with 15 bases between. As DNA, the CDR3 is TGTGCCAGCAGCCTCTCGGACTATCCCACAGATACGCAGTATTTT. It specifies CASSLSDYPTDTQYF.

CDR3 amino acids: CASSPETGLAGEQYF. The CDR3 coding sequence is TGTGCCAGCAGCCCTGAGACGGGACTAGCGGGCGAGCAGTACTTC. The chain links TRBV13 to TRBJ2-7; 12 positions agree with TRBD2. This CDR3 is built from 15 residues. Germline assignment: CDR1 PRHDT and CDR2 FYEKMQ (reference sequence). The trim removed 5 bases at V and 6 bases at J, leaving 8 bases unmatched. Combining the CDR3 with reference TRBV13 and TRBJ2-7 gives the whole variable domain AAGVIQSPRHLIKEKRETATLKCYPIPRHDTVYWYQQGPGQDPQFLISFYEKMQSDKGSIPDRFSAQQFSDYHSELNMSSLELGDSALYFCASSPETGLAGEQYFGPGTRLTVT.

This clonotype was recorded many times. The rearrangement links TRBV7-3 to TRBJ2-7; tentative D call: TRBD1 (7 bases). The CDR3 spans 15 residues. CDR1 is SGHTA and CDR2 is FQGTGA in the germline V gene. The V end lost 2 bases, the J end lost 3 bases, and 14 bases lay between the germline ends. CDR3 in amino acids: CASSLQQGRFYEQYF. CDR3 DNA: TGTGCCAGCAGCTTACAACAGGGGAGGTTCTACGAGCAGTACTTC. Filled out from reference TRBV7-3 and TRBJ2-7, the complete variable domain reads GAGVSQTPSNKVTEKGKYVELRCDPISGHTALYWYRQSLGQGPEFLIYFQGTGAADDSGLPNDRFFAVRPEGSVSTLKIQRTERGDSAVYLCASSLQQGRFYEQYFGPGTRLTVT.

This clonotype has a handful of counts. The chain joins TRBV30 to TRBJ2-1; perhaps TRBD1 as D (5 bases). V lost 3 bases and J lost 5, with 17 bases in between. Per the germline V gene, CDR1 is GTSNPN and CDR2 is SVGIG (reference sequence). The length of the CDR3 is 15 residues. Here the CDR3 reads CAWRDRPEFHNEQFF. As DNA, the CDR3 is TGTGCCTGGAGAGACAGACCCGAATTTCACAATGAGCAGTTCTTC.

Many counts were recorded for this clonotype. The chain is built from TRBV12-3 or TRBV12-4 and TRBJ2-2; D is ambiguous. Deletions cut 1 base from V and 6 bases from J, with 12 bases between. There are 15 residues in the CDR3. DNA for the CDR3: TGTGCCAGCAGTTTAGACACCGACCGCGCCGGGGAGCTGTTTTTT. This sequence encodes CASSLDTDRAGELFF.

The CDR3 nucleotides read TGTGCCAGCAGCTTGGCCGCCTGGGGGGGGAGGCCCCAGCATTTT. Translated: CASSLAAWGGRPQHF. The chain uses TRBV5-8 and TRBJ1-5, with D perhaps TRBD1 (5 bases). The CDR3 spans 15 residues. CDR1 is SGHTS and CDR2 is YDEGEE in the germline V gene. V dropped 0 bases and J dropped 9 bases, with 16 bases sitting between them. The complete variable domain, with remaining parts taken from reference TRBV5-8 and TRBJ1-5, reads EAGVTQSPTHLIKTRGQQATLRCSPISGHTSVYWYQQALGLGLQFLLWYDEGEERNRGNFPPRFSGRQFPNYSSELNVNALELEDSALYLCASSLAAWGGRPQHFGDGTRLSIL.

This clonotype was detected a few times. This chain joins TRBV5-1 and TRBJ2-3, with a possible D match to TRBD1 (5 bases). This CDR3 region has 15 residues. CDR1 and CDR2 (germline): SGHRS, YFSETQ. Trimming cost V 0 bases and J 2 bases, with 10 bases left between them. CDR3 bases: TGCGCCAGCAGCTTGGAACAGACAGTCACAGATACGCAGTATTTT. Its translation is CASSLEQTVTDTQYF. The entire variable domain, with the rest obtained from reference TRBV5-1 and TRBJ2-3, is as follows: KAGVTQTPRYLIKTRGQQVTLSCSPISGHRSVSWYQQTPGQGLQFLFEYFSETQRNKGNFPGRFSGRQFSNSRSEMNVSTLELGDSALYLCASSLEQTVTDTQYFGPGTRLTVL.

The chain couples TRBV28 to TRBJ1-4; perhaps TRBD1 as D (5 bases). CDR1 and CDR2 (germline): MDHEN, SYDVKM. The CDR3 extends over 14 amino acids. V was trimmed by 4 bases and J by 7 bases, leaving 13 bases between them. In DNA form, the CDR3 reads TGTGCCAGCAGTTGGGGGGTCAGAAGTGAAAAACTGTTTTTT. This encodes CASSWGVRSEKLFF.

As concerns this clonotype: It may be a read error: a sequence one base away is much more abundant. The chain recombines TRBV24-1 with TRBJ2-7, with 9 bases that match TRBD1. Germline values: CDR1 KGHDR, CDR2 SFDVKD. V was pared by 3 bases and J by 3 bases, with 5 bases of the junction left unmatched. CDR3 length: 15 amino acids. The CDR3 reads CATSDPGQGFYEQYF. Here the CDR3 DNA reads TGTGCCACCAGTGATCCGGGACAGGGTTTCTACGAGCAGTACTTC.

This clonotype was counted at least ten times. This chain joins TRBV6-1 and TRBJ1-5; D is undetermined. CDR3 size: 14 residues. The germline CDR1 and CDR2 sequences are MNHNS and SASEGT. The V gene lost 2 bases and the J gene lost 3 bases, with 8 bases spanning the gap. CDR3 loop: CASSEIVVNQPQHF. The CDR3 nucleotides are TGTGCCAGCAGTGAAATAGTGGTCAATCAGCCCCAGCATTTT.

This clonotype was counted between two and nine times. The gene calls are TRBV20-1 and TRBJ1-5; D is possibly TRBD1 (6 bases). V gave up 4 bases and J gave up 1 base, with 11 bases separating them. Germline V CDR1 and CDR2: DFQATT, SNEGSKA (reference sequence). This CDR3 is built from 14 residues. The CDR3 sequence: CSAKGQISNQPQHF. The CDR3 DNA reads TGCAGTGCTAAGGGACAAATAAGCAATCAGCCCCAGCATTTT.

This clonotype was detected many times. CDR3 region: CASSSRGSPLHF. The CDR3, as DNA: TGTGCCAGCAGTTCCAGGGGTTCACCCCTCCACTTT. This sequence joins TRBV12-3 or TRBV12-4 and TRBJ1-6; tentatively, D is TRBD1 (6 bases). The CDR3 is 12 residues long. Trimming shortened V by 4 bases and J by 9 bases, and 7 bases separated the two germline ends.

This chain joins TRBV5-1 and TRBJ2-1; tentative D call: TRBD2 (5 bases). CDR1 and CDR2 (germline): SGHRS, YFSETQ. Trimming removed 0 bases from V and 0 bases from J, with 16 bases in between. The length of the CDR3 is 18 residues. The CDR3 region is CASSLVGFGSSSYNEQFF. The CDR3 DNA reads TGCGCCAGCAGCTTGGTGGGTTTTGGGAGTAGCTCCTACAATGAGCAGTTCTTC.

The chain carries TRBV4-1 and TRBJ1-5, with no clear D. The germline gives CDR1 MGHRA, CDR2 YSYEKL. Trimming cost V 0 bases and J 7 bases, with 13 bases left between them. The CDR3 is 15 amino acids. CDR3 nucleotide sequence: TGCGCCAGCAGCCAAGAAATCAGGCCGGGGCAGCCCCAGCATTTT. Translation: CASSQEIRPGQPQHF.

This clonotype was picked up a small number of times. This chain connects TRBV20-1 to TRBJ2-7; 10 positions agree with TRBD2. Germline assignment: CDR1 DFQATT and CDR2 SNEGSKA (reference sequence). V shed 6 bases and J 1 base; nucleotides not matched to a gene: 3. The CDR3 sequence is 13 residues long. The DNA of the CDR3 is TGCAGTGCGAGGACTAGCGGATCCTACGAGCAGTACTTC. Translated: CSARTSGSYEQYF.

Remarks on this clonotype: This is likely a read error, given that the CDR3 carries no conserved phenylalanine or tryptophan at its end. The V gene is TRBV7-2, the J gene TRBJ1-5; TRBD1 matches 9 bases. J gave up 1 base and V 5 bases, and 3 bases lay outside the gene matches. The CDR3 runs to 15 residues. Germline V gene data show CDR1 as SGHTA and CDR2 as FQGNSA. The CDR3 DNA sequence: TGTGCCAGCAGCCCCGGACAGGGGAGCAATCAGCCCCAGCATCTT. It translates to CASSPGQGSNQPQHL.

The table lists this clonotype with many counts. The chain carries TRBV7-2 and TRBJ2-1; 15 bases align to TRBD2. The CDR3 spans 21 residues. After removal of 5 bases from V and 2 bases from J, the junction contained 16 bases not matched to a gene. Germline V gives CDR1 SGHTA, CDR2 FQGNSA. CDR3 coding DNA: TGTGCCAGCAGCCTCCTAAACAGGGGGACTAGCGGGAGGCTTCCCTACAATGAGCAGTTCTTC. It is translated as CASSLLNRGTSGRLPYNEQFF. Together with reference TRBV7-2 and TRBJ2-1, the CDR3 gives the full variable domain: GAGVSQSPSNKVTEKGKDVELRCDPISGHTALYWYRQSLGQGLEFLIYFQGNSAPDKSGLPSDRFSAERTGGSVSTLTIQRTQQEDSAVYLCASSLLNRGTSGRLPYNEQFFGPGTRLTVL.

Ten or more counts support this clonotype. The chain has TRBV25-1 and TRBJ1-1; TRBD1 is a possible D gene (5 bases). This CDR3 spans 14 amino acids. V dropped 6 bases and J dropped 4 bases, with 15 bases sitting between them. Germline V gene lookup returns CDR1 MGHDK and CDR2 SYGVNS. The CDR3 DNA reads as TGTGCCAGCAGGAGGGGCGAGTTCGGCACTGAAGCTTTCTTT. Its protein is CASRRGEFGTEAFF.